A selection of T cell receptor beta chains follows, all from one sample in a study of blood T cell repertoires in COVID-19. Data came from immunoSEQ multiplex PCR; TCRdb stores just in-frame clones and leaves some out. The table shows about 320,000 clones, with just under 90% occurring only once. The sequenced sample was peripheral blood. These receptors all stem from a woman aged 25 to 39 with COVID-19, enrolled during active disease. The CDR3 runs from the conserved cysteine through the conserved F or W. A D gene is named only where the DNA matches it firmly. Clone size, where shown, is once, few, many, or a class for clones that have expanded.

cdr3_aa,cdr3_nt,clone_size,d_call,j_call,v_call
CASSRTGTGRFNTEAFF,TGTGCCAGCAGCCGGACCGGGACAGGGCGATTTAACACTGAAGCTTTCTTT,once,TRBD1,TRBJ1-1,TRBV14
CASSFDRGGTDTQYF,TGCGCCAGCAGCTTCGACAGGGGCGGCACAGATACGCAGTATTTT,NA,TRBD1,TRBJ2-3,TRBV5-1
CASREGSYGYTF,TGTGCCAGCAGAGAGGGATCCTATGGCTACACCTTC,NA,NA,TRBJ1-2,TRBV2
CASSSATWAGGATDTQYF,TGTGCCAGTAGTTCGGCTACTTGGGCAGGGGGAGCCACAGATACGCAGTATTTT,few,TRBD1,TRBJ2-3,TRBV19
CASSGRTGWGEKLFF,TGTGCCAGCAGCGGACGGACAGGGTGGGGTGAAAAACTGTTTTTT,NA,TRBD1,TRBJ1-4,TRBV7-9
CASGPQGTPGELFF,TGTGCCAGCGGGCCACAGGGTACCCCCGGGGAGCTGTTTTTT,NA,NA,TRBJ2-2,TRBV6-5
CASSLAGAGEQYF,TGTGCCAGCAGTTTGGCGGGGGCGGGCGAGCAGTACTTC,once,NA,TRBJ2-7,TRBV28
CASSEKQTPDEAFF,TGTGCCAGCAGCGAGAAACAGACCCCCGATGAAGCTTTCTTT,NA,NA,TRBJ1-1,TRBV7-9
CSVHIVGLALSEQYF,TGCAGCGTTCATATAGTGGGACTAGCCTTGAGTGAGCAGTACTTC,NA,TRBD2,TRBJ2-7,TRBV29-1
CASSPGSGTSLTDTQYF,TGCGCCAGCAGCCCGGGATCGGGGACTAGCCTCACAGATACGCAGTATTTT,NA,TRBD2,TRBJ2-3,TRBV5-1
CASASGQRADTQYF,TGCGCCTCCGCGAGTGGACAAAGGGCAGATACGCAGTATTTT,NA,NA,TRBJ2-3,TRBV4-1
CATRLDSYNEQFF,TGTGCCACAAGACTGGACTCCTACAATGAGCAGTTCTTC,NA,NA,TRBJ2-1,TRBV25-1
CASSGETSAYNEQFF,TGTGCCAGCAGTGGTGAGACTAGCGCCTACAATGAGCAGTTCTTC,NA,TRBD2,TRBJ2-1,TRBV2
CASSSSRQVVEQYF,TGTGCCAGCAGCTCCAGTCGACAGGTAGTCGAGCAGTACTTC,NA,NA,TRBJ2-7,TRBV7-2
CASSYTTGEAFF,TGTGCCAGCAGTTACACGACAGGTGAAGCTTTCTTT,NA,NA,TRBJ1-1,TRBV6-2/TRBV6-3
CASMSRDRTYEQYF,TGTGCCAGTATGTCCCGGGACAGGACCTACGAGCAGTACTTC,NA,TRBD1,TRBJ2-7,TRBV6-5
CASSTSQGADYGYTF,TGTGCCAGTAGTACCTCACAGGGGGCGGACTATGGCTACACCTTC,NA,TRBD1,TRBJ1-2,TRBV19
CASSRDLGRLAGNTGELFF,TGTGCCAGCAGCCGAGATCTGGGGCGACTAGCGGGGAACACCGGGGAGCTGTTTTTT,NA,TRBD2,TRBJ2-2,TRBV7-8
CASSFFYSYNSPLHF,TGTGCCAGCAGTTTCTTCTACTCCTATAATTCACCCCTCCACTTT,NA,NA,TRBJ1-6,TRBV27
CASSPPLGTGRSETQYF,TGTGCCAGCTCACCACCGCTTGGGACAGGGAGGAGTGAGACCCAGTACTTC,NA,TRBD1,TRBJ2-5,TRBV18
CASSTATGAHF,TGTGCCAGCAGTACAGCGACAGGGGCCCATTTT,NA,TRBD1,TRBJ1-3,TRBV6-2/TRBV6-3
CASSFRDYYGYTF,TGTGCCAGCAGTTTCCGGGACTATTATGGCTACACCTTC,few,NA,TRBJ1-2,TRBV5-5
CASSQGIGAGFNQPQHF,TGTGCCAGCAGCCAAGGGATTGGGGCGGGATTTAATCAGCCCCAGCATTTT,NA,NA,TRBJ1-5,TRBV3-1/TRBV3-2
CSASPPVGSTEAFF,TGCAGTGCTAGTCCTCCGGTTGGGAGCACTGAAGCTTTCTTT,NA,NA,TRBJ1-1,TRBV20-1
CASSGQSLYGYTF,TGTGCCAGCAGCGGACAAAGCCTCTATGGCTACACCTTC,NA,NA,TRBJ1-2,TRBV7-8
CASALQGIPEAFF,TGCGCCAGCGCTCTGCAGGGGATCCCTGAAGCTTTCTTT,NA,NA,TRBJ1-1,TRBV5-1
CASSQGGQENNEQFF,TGTGCCAGCAGCCAAGGGGGACAGGAGAACAATGAGCAGTTCTTC,NA,TRBD1,TRBJ2-1,TRBV4-2
CAGTKEGRYGYTF,TGTGCCGGGACTAAGGAGGGTCGCTATGGCTACACCTTC,NA,NA,TRBJ1-2,TRBV6-6
CASSASPGSPLAKNIQYF,TGTGCCAGCAGCGCATCCCCTGGGAGTCCCCTCGCCAAAAACATTCAGTACTTC,NA,NA,TRBJ2-4,TRBV7-6
CASSLLKGANSGANVLTF,TGTGCCAGCAGCTTACTCAAGGGGGCAAACTCTGGGGCCAACGTCCTGACTTTC,NA,TRBD1,TRBJ2-6,TRBV7-6
CAWRFRVGYEQYF,TGTGCCTGGAGGTTCAGGGTAGGTTACGAGCAGTACTTC,NA,NA,TRBJ2-7,TRBV30
CASPGQVIAGYGYTF,TGTGCCAGTCCTGGACAGGTTATAGCCGGCTATGGCTACACCTTC,NA,TRBD1,TRBJ1-2,TRBV19
CASTRLPGQVVDEQFF,TGCGCCAGCACCAGATTACCGGGACAGGTGGTCGATGAGCAGTTCTTC,NA,TRBD1,TRBJ2-1,TRBV5-1
CASSEAGLAGGFYEQYF,TGTGCCAGCAGTGAAGCCGGGCTAGCGGGGGGGTTCTACGAGCAGTACTTC,NA,TRBD2,TRBJ2-7,TRBV6-1
CASRPGQGSQETQYF,TGTGCCAGCAGACCGGGACAGGGCTCCCAAGAGACCCAGTACTTC,NA,TRBD1,TRBJ2-5,TRBV2
CASSVGAHQPQHF,TGTGCCAGCAGCGTAGGGGCCCATCAGCCCCAGCATTTT,few,NA,TRBJ1-5,TRBV9
CASTPRGLAGDEQYF,TGTGCCAGCACCCCTAGGGGACTAGCGGGGGACGAGCAGTACTTC,NA,TRBD2,TRBJ2-7,TRBV2
CASSQVTGSPNGPQHF,TGCGCCAGCAGCCAAGTGACCGGGAGCCCCAACGGGCCCCAGCATTTT,NA,NA,TRBJ1-5,TRBV4-1
CSASPGTSGKSTDTQYF,TGCAGTGCTAGTCCCGGGACTAGCGGGAAGAGCACAGATACGCAGTATTTT,NA,TRBD2,TRBJ2-3,TRBV20-1
CASSLRQAKYGNTIYF,TGTGCCAGCAGCTTAAGGCAGGCGAAATATGGAAACACCATATATTTT,NA,NA,TRBJ1-3,TRBV7-9
CASNPGVSGANVLTF,TGTGCCAGCAATCCAGGGGTCTCTGGGGCCAACGTCCTGACTTTC,NA,NA,TRBJ2-6,TRBV19
CASSGLGAGYNEQFF,TGCGCCAGCAGCGGTCTCGGAGCGGGCTACAATGAGCAGTTCTTC,NA,NA,TRBJ2-1,TRBV5-1